These 13 T cell receptor beta chains were all obtained from the same sample, sequenced in a study of T cell responses to AZD1222 COVID-19 vaccine (dated by TCRdb to the early 2020s). Libraries were made using the immunoSEQ multiplex PCR assay. This is the immuneACCESS table as TCRdb keeps it, with only in-frame sequences that have V and J called. A part of the clones is gone; compared with another copy, unresolved V genes explain less than half, and the rest is unexplained. The table for this sample lists about 86,000 clones; 60% to 80% of them were counted only once. The ten most abundant clones make up around a fifth of the sample. The sample's time point label, in plain terms: baseline before first vaccination. Sequences were derived from peripheral blood, sampled on day 0 of AZD1222 vaccination. The source of these receptors is an adult in good health.

This chain joins TRBV9 and TRBJ2-7; D is unclear. This CDR3 is built from 11 residues. Germline values: CDR1 SGDLS, CDR2 YYNGEE. Trimming shortened V by 3 bases and J by 4 bases, and 5 bases separated the two germline ends. CDR3 residues: CASSAGYEQYF. The CDR3 DNA follows: TGTGCCAGCAGCGCCGGATACGAGCAGTACTTC.

The chain carries TRBV10-3 and TRBJ2-7; 7 bases map to TRBD2. CDR3 length: 13 amino acids. Germline CDR1 is ENHRY and CDR2 is SYGVKD. The V gene end was trimmed by 6 bases and the J gene end by 5 bases; junction bases not matched to a gene: 7. CDR3 amino acids: CAIRGGANDEQYF. The CDR3 DNA follows: TGTGCCATCAGGGGAGGGGCTAACGACGAGCAGTACTTC.

The rearrangement links TRBV29-1 to TRBJ2-1, with D possibly matching TRBD1 (5 bases). The CDR3 is 15 amino acids. Trimming cost V 6 bases and J 2 bases, with 17 bases left between them. The germline gives CDR1 SQVTM, CDR2 ANQGSEA. DNA for the CDR3: TGCAGCGTAGAACCGATCAGGGCGCCCTACAATGAGCAGTTCTTC. The encoded protein is CSVEPIRAPYNEQFF.

This sequence joins TRBV30 and TRBJ2-7; D not resolved. Trimming pared 7 bases from V and 3 bases from J, leaving 13 bases between. CDR3 length: 12 amino acids. Germline lookup yields CDR1 GTSNPN and CDR2 SVGIG (reference sequence). DNA for the CDR3: TGTGCCTTACTCACTCCCCTCTACGAGCAGTACTTC. Translation gives CALLTPLYEQYF.

The chain joins TRBV6-5 to TRBJ2-7, with 7 bases fitting TRBD1. CDR1 is MNHEY, CDR2 SVGAGI, per germline. J lost 6 bases, V lost 0 bases, and 8 bases had no gene match. This CDR3 region has 15 residues. The CDR3, as DNA: TGTGCCAGCAGTTACTCGGGACAGTGGTCCAGCGAGCAGTACTTC. Amino acids: CASSYSGQWSSEQYF.

Within the sample, this clone is medium-sized. The chain is built from TRBV6-2 or TRBV6-3 and TRBJ2-2; 7 bases are a match to TRBD2. Germline assignment: CDR1 MNHEY and CDR2 SVGEGT. The trim removed 0 bases at V and 7 bases at J, leaving 11 bases unmatched. This CDR3 has 17 residues. CDR3 DNA sequence: TGTGCCAGCAGTTACTCGAGTGCTAGCGGAGCCCGCGGGGAGCTGTTTTTT. It specifies CASSYSSASGARGELFF.

The V gene is TRBV5-6, the J gene TRBJ2-5; 9 nucleotides match TRBD1. The CDR3 length is 16 residues. J was trimmed by 1 base and V by 2 bases; bases with no gene match: 6. Germline V lookup: CDR1 SGHDT, CDR2 YYEEEE. The CDR3 sequence: CASSLKTGGGQETQYF. DNA of the CDR3: TGTGCCAGCAGCTTAAAGACAGGGGGAGGCCAAGAGACCCAGTACTTC. The whole variable domain, filled in from reference TRBV5-6 and TRBJ2-5, reads DAGVTQSPTHLIKTRGQQVTLRCSPKSGHDTVSWYQQALGQGPQFIFQYYEEEERQRGNFPDRFSGHQFPNYSSELNVNALLLGDSALYLCASSLKTGGGQETQYFGPGTRLLVL.

This chain connects TRBV10-2 to TRBJ1-5, with unresolved D. The V and J ends lost 0 bases and 3 bases respectively, with 6 bases between them. Per the germline V gene, CDR1 is WSHSY and CDR2 is SAAADI. The CDR3 is 14 amino acids. The chain's CDR3 is CASSESTLNQPQHF. Written as DNA, the CDR3 is TGCGCCAGCAGTGAGTCGACTCTCAATCAGCCCCAGCATTTT.

This clone occurred a few times. The chain couples TRBV28 to TRBJ2-7; 10 nucleotides agree with TRBD2. Looked up from germline, CDR1 is MDHEN and CDR2 is SYDVKM. CDR3 length equals 16 residues. J lost 5 bases, V lost 2 bases, and 9 bases had no gene match. For the CDR3, the DNA is TGTGCCAGCAGTTTAACCTGGTCTAGCGGGAGAGACGAGCAGTACTTC. Its translation: CASSLTWSSGRDEQYF.

The chain couples TRBV5-1 to TRBJ2-7; 10 nucleotides line up with TRBD2. J gave up 1 base and V 4 bases, and 8 bases lay outside the gene matches. CDR1 SGHRS and CDR2 YFSETQ come from the germline V gene. The CDR3 loop spans 16 amino acids. This CDR3 reads CASSLVTSGHSYEQYF. The CDR3 coding sequence is TGCGCCAGCAGCCTTGTGACTAGCGGGCATTCCTACGAGCAGTACTTC.

This chain links TRBV19 with TRBJ2-7; D remains ambiguous. The CDR3 loop spans 13 amino acids. In germline, CDR1 is LNHDA, CDR2 SQIVND (reference sequence). With 1 base removed from V and 3 bases from J, the gap between germline ends came to 7 bases. The CDR3 bases are TGTGCCAGTAGTATAGGGAGCTTCTACGAGCAGTACTTC. The encoded protein is CASSIGSFYEQYF.

This chain uses TRBV6-4 with TRBJ2-1, with a tentative D call TRBD2 (6 bases). The V end lost 5 bases, the J end lost 7 bases, and 12 bases lay between the germline ends. This CDR3 contains 13 residues. Per germline, CDR1 MRHNA and CDR2 SNTAGT. The CDR3 nucleotides are TGTGCCAGCAGTCCCGGGACTTTAAATGAGCAGTTCTTC. This translates into CASSPGTLNEQFF.

This clone was found once. This chain uses TRBV30 with TRBJ1-6; D remains ambiguous. The CDR3 is 14 residues long. The germline V gene has CDR1 GTSNPN and CDR2 SVGIG (reference sequence). Trimming removed 1 base at V and 8 bases at J, with 12 bases between. The CDR3 sequence: CAWSGPQRDSPLHF. The CDR3 nucleotides read TGTGCCTGGAGTGGTCCACAGAGGGATTCACCCCTCCACTTT. The full variable domain, with the rest looked up from reference TRBV30 and TRBJ1-6, is SQTIHQWPATLVQPVGSPLSLECTVEGTSNPNLYWYRQAAGRGLQLLFYSVGIGQISSEVPQNLSASRPQDRQFILSSKKLLLSDSGFYLCAWSGPQRDSPLHFGNGTRLTVT.